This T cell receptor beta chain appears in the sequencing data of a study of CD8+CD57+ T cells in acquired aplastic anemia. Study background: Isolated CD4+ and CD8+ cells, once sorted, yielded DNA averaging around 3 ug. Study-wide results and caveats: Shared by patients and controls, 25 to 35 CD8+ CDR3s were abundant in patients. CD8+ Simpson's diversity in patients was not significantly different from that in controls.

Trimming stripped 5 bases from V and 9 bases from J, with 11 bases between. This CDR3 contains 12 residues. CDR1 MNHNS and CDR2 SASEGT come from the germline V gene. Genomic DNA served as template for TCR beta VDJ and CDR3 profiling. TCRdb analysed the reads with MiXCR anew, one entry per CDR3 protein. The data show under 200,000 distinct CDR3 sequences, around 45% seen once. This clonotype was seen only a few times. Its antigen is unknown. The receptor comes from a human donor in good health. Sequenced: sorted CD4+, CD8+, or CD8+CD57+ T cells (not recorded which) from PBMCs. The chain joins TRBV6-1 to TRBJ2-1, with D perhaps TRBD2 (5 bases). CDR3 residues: CASSTGVREQFF. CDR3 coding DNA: TGTGCCAGCAGTACCGGGGTACGTGAGCAGTTCTTC.